The T cell receptor (beta chain) described here comes from a study of T cells in Graves' hyperthyroidism and ophthalmopathy. An absence of ophthalmopathy progression within 18 months meant stable Graves' hyperthyroidism. Germline CDR1 SNHLY, CDR2 FYNNEI. The length of the CDR3 is 14 residues. V lost 6 bases, J lost 2 bases, and 14 bases lay in between. Amplification of TCR beta CDR3 regions was performed using RNA transcripts as template. Primed by the HTBI set, a first-round RT-PCR was run on the TCR CDR3. TCRdb recomputed calls from the multiplex PCR reads with MiXCR, one row per CDR3 protein. The sample shows about 360,000 distinct CDR3 sequences, 13% of them seen only once. Study conclusions and caveats: Appearing also in blood were most of the thyroid clonotypes expanded above 0.001. Classification by a 13 V-J model distinguished ophthalmopathy from stable hyperthyroidism.

This clonotype came up many times. Its target is not known. The sequenced sample was blood. This sequence was found in a woman aged 18-29 years with Graves' hyperthyroidism. This sequence joins TRBV2 and TRBJ2-7, with D possibly TRBD1 on 5 matching bases. CDR3 protein: CASSSKTVTYEQYF. In nucleotides, the CDR3 is TGTGCCAGCAGCTCTAAGACAGTTACCTACGAGCAGTACTTC.